The T cell receptor (beta chain) under discussion was sequenced for a study of shared clonotypes between healthy human individuals. General observations from the study: Clonotypes not shared had lower generation probabilities than those common to all four donors.

Naive CD8 cells lacked CD45RO and underwent positive selection for CCR7, leaving out terminally differentiated effector memory CD45RA+ cells. In the case of this clone: Its target is not known.

Germline V lookup: CDR1 MDHEN, CDR2 SYDVKM. Between the trimmed V and J ends, which lost 5 bases and 6 bases, there was a span of 10 bases. The CDR3 has 12 amino acids. The assay was immunoSEQ multiplex PCR, and TCRdb's table has in-frame clones only and misses some. The repertoire holds about 2.2 million clones, with approximately 94% as singletons. J is TRBJ1-1 and V is TRBV28; no definite D call. The source is a man between 18 and 29 years old in good health. Some clones in this sample may be carry-over from other donors' samples. Sequenced material: naive CD8+ T cells from PBMCs. CDR3 protein: CASSTITPEAFF. The CDR3 DNA sequence: TGTGCCAGCAGTACCATCACCCCTGAAGCTTTCTTT.